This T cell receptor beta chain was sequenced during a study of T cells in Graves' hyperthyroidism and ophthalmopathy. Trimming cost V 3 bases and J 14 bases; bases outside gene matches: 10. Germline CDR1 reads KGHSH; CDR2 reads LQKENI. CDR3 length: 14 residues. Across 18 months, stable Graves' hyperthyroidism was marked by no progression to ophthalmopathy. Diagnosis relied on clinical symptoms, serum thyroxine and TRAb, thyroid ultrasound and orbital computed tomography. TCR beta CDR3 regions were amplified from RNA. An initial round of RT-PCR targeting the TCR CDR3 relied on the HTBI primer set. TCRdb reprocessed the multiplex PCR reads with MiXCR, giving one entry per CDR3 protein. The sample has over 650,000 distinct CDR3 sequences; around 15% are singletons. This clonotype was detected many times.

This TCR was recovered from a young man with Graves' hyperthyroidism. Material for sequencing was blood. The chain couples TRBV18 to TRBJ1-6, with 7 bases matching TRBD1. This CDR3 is CASSPEGRGQTLHF. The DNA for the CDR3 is TGTGCCAGCTCACCGGAGGGACGGGGACAGACCCTCCACTTT.